These 30 T cell receptor beta chains were all obtained from the same sample, sequenced in a study of beta chain features in type 1 diabetes. The authors reverse transcribed all of the isolated RNA, so sequencing captured expressed TCRB transcripts. The assay was immunoSEQ multiplex PCR, and TCRdb's table has in-frame clones only and misses some. The repertoire consists of under 800,000 clones, with about 14% occurring once and the leading ten covering about 0.097%. Sequenced input: naive CD4+ T cells from blood. Source of these receptors: a man aged 18 to 29 in good health.

A note on this clone: Other DNA sequences of this sample code for an identical CDR3. This chain uses TRBV6-5 with TRBJ1-1, with D perhaps TRBD1 (5 bases). The germline V and J ends were trimmed by 2 bases and 4 bases, with 8 bases remaining between them. The CDR3 length is 13 residues. Germline CDR1 MNHEY, CDR2 SVGAGI. The CDR3 nucleotides read TGTGCCAGCAGTTACAGAGGGGTCACTGAAGCTTTCTTT. It specifies CASSYRGVTEAFF.

The gene calls are TRBV11-1 and TRBJ2-5; possibly TRBD1 for D (6 bases). The germline gives CDR1 SGHAT, CDR2 FQDESV (reference sequence). Trimming left V 4 bases short and J 5 bases short, with 14 bases between. The CDR3 contains 14 residues. The DNA for the CDR3 is TGTGCCAGCAGCTCGTTACAGGGCAGCGAGACCCAGTACTTC. Translated, it gives CASSSLQGSETQYF.

J is TRBJ1-5 and V is TRBV18; no firm D call. The V gene lost 6 bases and the J gene lost 4 bases, with 13 bases spanning the gap. The CDR3 loop spans 14 amino acids. Germline CDR1 is KGHSH and CDR2 is LQKENI. The CDR3 region is CASSRGQTNQPQHF. CDR3 bases: TGTGCCAGCTCCCGGGGTCAGACGAATCAGCCCCAGCATTTT.

This rearrangement joins TRBV29-1 to TRBJ2-5; weak D call: TRBD2 (5 bases). V was cut by 5 bases and J by 2 bases, with 9 bases left in between. The CDR3 extends over 12 amino acids. Germline-derived CDR1 and CDR2 are SQVTM and ANQGSEA. The CDR3 protein is CSVRPGQETQYF. The CDR3 region has the DNA TGCAGCGTTCGGCCGGGGCAAGAGACCCAGTACTTC.

The genes are TRBV4-3 and TRBJ2-7; D is unclear. Germline values: CDR1 LGHNA, CDR2 YSLEER. V gave up 0 bases and J gave up 3 bases, with 12 bases separating them. The CDR3 is made up of 15 amino acids. The CDR3, as DNA: TGCGCCAGCAGCCAAGACCAACAGATAATCTACGAGCAGTACTTC. It encodes CASSQDQQIIYEQYF.

This chain joins TRBV19 and TRBJ1-1; 11 bases are shared with TRBD1. The CDR3 loop spans 16 amino acids. From germline, CDR1 is LNHDA and CDR2 SQIVND (reference sequence). V shed 0 bases, J shed 5 bases, and the junction held 5 bases outside the gene matches. The CDR3 DNA follows: TGTGCCAGTAGTATAGATCGAGGGACAGGGGGTACTGAAGCTTTCTTT. This gives the protein CASSIDRGTGGTEAFF.

This clone was found a few times. The chain has TRBV28 and TRBJ2-6; 12 bases align to TRBD2. Germline-derived CDR1 and CDR2 are MDHEN and SYDVKM. Trimming at V came to 5 bases and at J to 2 bases, leaving 7 bases not matched to a gene. CDR3 size: 18 residues. The CDR3, as DNA: TGTGCCAGCAGTCCCCGACTAGCGGGAGTAACTGGGGCCAACGTCCTGACTTTC. Residues: CASSPRLAGVTGANVLTF.

This clone was detected a few times. This chain connects TRBV7-2 to TRBJ1-2; 7 bases fit TRBD1. V was pared by 1 base and J by 4 bases, with 6 bases of the junction left unmatched. Germline loops: CDR1 SGHTA, CDR2 FQGNSA. This CDR3 is 15 amino acids long. CDR3 bases: TGTGCCAGCAGCTTAGGGGCGACAGGGCCCTATGGCTACACCTTC. It yields the protein CASSLGATGPYGYTF.

The chain employs TRBV6-5 and TRBJ2-2, with no clear D. CDR3 length: 15 amino acids. The germline V gene encodes CDR1 MNHEY and CDR2 SVGAGI. Trimming shortened V by 2 bases and J by 9 bases, and 16 bases separated the two germline ends. CDR3: CASSYDIAARRELFF. CDR3 DNA: TGTGCCAGCAGTTACGACATCGCGGCGCGCCGGGAGCTGTTTTTT.

This rearrangement joins TRBV28 to TRBJ2-1, with a tentative D call TRBD2 (6 bases). Trimming took 3 bases from V and 0 from J, leaving 6 bases between them. This CDR3 has 14 residues. Germline CDR1 reads MDHEN; CDR2 reads SYDVKM. The chain's CDR3 is CASSLGGSYNEQFF. Here the CDR3 DNA reads TGTGCCAGCAGTTTGGGGGGCTCCTACAATGAGCAGTTCTTC.

The chain is built from TRBV29-1 and TRBJ2-2; D not certain. V was shortened by 2 bases and J by 4 bases, with 8 bases between the two germline ends. The CDR3 has 13 amino acids. CDR1 is SQVTM, CDR2 ANQGSEA, per germline. Written as DNA, the CDR3 is TGCAGCGTTGAAAGGAGCAGCACCGGGGAGCTGTTTTTT. The encoded protein is CSVERSSTGELFF.

V and J are TRBV18 and TRBJ1-1, with 8 bases lining up with TRBD1. The CDR3 contains 12 residues. V trimming: 5 bases; J trimming: 7 bases; junction bases outside the gene matches: 3. Germline values: CDR1 KGHSH, CDR2 LQKENI. The CDR3 region is CASSAGQVEAFF. In DNA, the CDR3 is TGTGCCAGCTCAGCGGGACAGGTTGAAGCTTTCTTT.

This chain uses TRBV28 with TRBJ2-3; D gene ambiguous. The length of the CDR3 is 12 residues. V lost 2 bases, J lost 5 bases, and 5 bases lay in between. The germline V gene has CDR1 MDHEN and CDR2 SYDVKM. CDR3 sequence (DNA): TGTGCCAGCAGTTTAATGAGAGATACGCAGTATTTT. It is translated as CASSLMRDTQYF.

This clone was found a few times. The chain is built from TRBV11-2 and TRBJ2-5; 13 bases agree with TRBD2. The CDR3 totals 17 residues. CDR1 is SGHAT and CDR2 is FQNNGV in the germline V gene. Trimming at V came to 5 bases and at J to 6 bases, leaving 12 bases not matched to a gene. The CDR3 spells CASSLLRTSGSQKTQYF. The CDR3 DNA reads TGTGCCAGCAGCCTCCTGAGGACTAGCGGGAGTCAAAAGACCCAGTACTTC.

This clone appeared a few times. The chain has TRBV9 and TRBJ2-3; D ambiguous. The V gene's germline CDR1 is SGDLS and CDR2 YYNGEE. CDR3 length: 13 residues. V shed 7 bases and J shed 2 bases, with 11 bases lying between them. The CDR3 nucleotides read TGTGCCAGCTCAAGTACGGCCACAGATACGCAGTATTTT. Translation: CASSSTATDTQYF.

J is TRBJ2-1 and V is TRBV28, with 10 bases that match TRBD2. V dropped 7 bases and J dropped 6; count of bases not matched to a gene: 15. The CDR3 totals 17 residues. The germline gives CDR1 MDHEN, CDR2 SYDVKM. CDR3 nucleotides: TGTGCCAGCACCAACCCGGTCCGGCTAGCGGGAGCCAATGAGCAGTTCTTC. Amino acids: CASTNPVRLAGANEQFF.

This chain joins TRBV5-1 and TRBJ2-3; 11 bases fit TRBD1. This CDR3 is built from 17 residues. V lost 4 bases to trimming and J lost 0 bases; unmatched junction nucleotides: 7. CDR1 and CDR2 from the germline V gene are SGHRS and YFSETQ. CDR3: CASSQHGQGASTDTQYF. In nucleotides, the CDR3 is TGCGCCAGCAGCCAACATGGACAGGGGGCTAGCACAGATACGCAGTATTTT.

This clone has a handful of counts. The rearrangement joins TRBV7-2 to TRBJ1-5; 11 bases are a match to TRBD1. Germline CDR1 is SGHTA and CDR2 is FQGNSA. Trimming cost V 5 bases and J 7 bases; bases outside gene matches: 13. The CDR3 spans 17 residues. The CDR3, as DNA: TGTGCCAGCAGCCCCGGGGGCAGGACAGGGGGCGGACAGCCCCAGCATTTT. It specifies CASSPGGRTGGGQPQHF.

The rearrangement uses TRBV4-3 and TRBJ2-5; tentatively, D is TRBD1 or TRBD2 (6 bases each). The CDR3 loop spans 17 amino acids. Germline CDR1 reads LGHNA; CDR2 reads YSLEER. The V and J ends lost 0 bases and 5 bases respectively, with 19 bases between them. The CDR3 DNA sequence: TGCGCCAGCAGCCAAGATCGGGGGCCGCAGGGTAGCGAGACCCAGTACTTC. Protein product: CASSQDRGPQGSETQYF.

The V and J genes are TRBV7-2 and TRBJ2-7, with 7 bases lining up with TRBD1. V trimming: 5 bases; J trimming: 6 bases; junction bases outside the gene matches: 7. CDR1 and CDR2 from the germline V gene are SGHTA and FQGNSA. This CDR3 has 13 amino acids. CDR3: CASSPDRALEQYF. The CDR3 region has the DNA TGTGCCAGCAGCCCAGACAGGGCACTCGAGCAGTACTTC.

There are a few counts of this clone. The chain joins TRBV25-1 to TRBJ1-2; D ambiguous. The CDR3 length is 15 residues. Looked up from germline, CDR1 is MGHDK and CDR2 is SYGVNS. V was clipped by 1 base and J by 4 bases, with 13 bases between them. CDR3 sequence (DNA): TGTGCCAGCAGTGAATCCCATCGCACTAGCTATGGCTACACCTTC. This sequence encodes CASSESHRTSYGYTF.

This clone came up a few times. Other nucleotide sequences from this sample produce the same CDR3. The genes are TRBV29-1 and TRBJ1-1; D is perhaps TRBD1 (6 bases). Trimming stripped 6 bases from V and 0 bases from J, with 11 bases between. Germline V gene sequence: CDR1 SQVTM, CDR2 ANQGSEA. The CDR3 contains 13 residues. CDR3 amino acids: CSVQGRMNTEAFF. The DNA for the CDR3 is TGCAGCGTCCAGGGGAGGATGAACACTGAAGCTTTCTTT.

The CDR3 loop reads CAWTGLMGGYTF. CDR3 nucleotides: TGTGCCTGGACAGGGCTAATGGGTGGCTACACCTTC. V and J are TRBV30 and TRBJ1-2, with D possibly matching TRBD1 (5 bases). Trimming stripped 4 bases from V and 7 bases from J, with 13 bases between. CDR3 length: 12 amino acids. Germline assignment: CDR1 GTSNPN and CDR2 SVGIG (reference sequence).

This chain connects TRBV4-3 to TRBJ2-1; 9 positions agree with TRBD1. V lost 3 bases and J lost 6; bases outside the gene matches: 6. The CDR3 runs 15 residues. Looked up from germline, CDR1 is LGHNA and CDR2 is YSLEER. The CDR3: CASSHRTGVINEQFF. The CDR3 DNA reads TGCGCCAGCAGCCATAGGACAGGGGTTATCAATGAGCAGTTCTTC.

The V and J genes are TRBV5-1 and TRBJ1-1; D remains unclear. CDR3 length equals 16 residues. Trimming stripped 0 bases from V and 0 bases from J, with 12 bases between. The germline gives CDR1 SGHRS, CDR2 YFSETQ. The CDR3, as DNA: TGCGCCAGCAGCTTGGGTGGCGGAAAATTGAACACTGAAGCTTTCTTT. This codes for CASSLGGGKLNTEAFF.

V usage is TRBV28 and J usage is TRBJ2-7; possibly TRBD1 or TRBD2 for D (5 bases each). Germline V CDR1 and CDR2: MDHEN, SYDVKM. The CDR3 is 15 amino acids. With 2 bases removed from V and 4 bases from J, the gap between germline ends came to 15 bases. The CDR3 here is CASSLAGTNLYEQYF. The CDR3 DNA follows: TGTGCCAGCAGTTTAGCCGGGACGAATCTTTACGAGCAGTACTTC.

This clone turned up a few times. The chain links TRBV19 to TRBJ2-1; 7 bases are a match to TRBD2. The V and J ends lost 5 bases and 7 bases, in that order; junction bases with no gene match: 5. This CDR3 spans 13 amino acids. Per germline, CDR1 LNHDA and CDR2 SQIVND (reference sequence). Written as DNA, the CDR3 is TGTGCCAGTAGTTCAAAGGGAGGGAATGAGCAGTTCTTC. Translating gives CASSSKGGNEQFF.

The rearrangement uses TRBV11-1 and TRBJ2-3, with 10 nucleotides matching TRBD2. The V segment lost 6 bases and the J segment 4 bases; nucleotides outside the gene matches: 7. The CDR3 loop spans 15 amino acids. Germline CDR1 and CDR2: SGHAT and FQDESV (reference sequence). The DNA for the CDR3 is TGTGCCAGCAGATCTCTAGCGGGAGACTCAGATACGCAGTATTTT. Encoded protein: CASRSLAGDSDTQYF.

Only a few counts were recorded for this clone. The rearrangement links TRBV27 to TRBJ2-5, with D unclear. The V and J ends lost 8 bases and 5 bases respectively, with 15 bases between them. Germline V gives CDR1 MNHEY, CDR2 SMNVEV (reference sequence). This CDR3 spans 13 amino acids. The CDR3 bases are TGTGCCAGCGGCCTGTTTCAGTCGGAGACCCAGTACTTC. Amino acid sequence: CASGLFQSETQYF.

V usage is TRBV27 and J usage is TRBJ1-1; D remains ambiguous. The CDR3 is made up of 14 amino acids. Looked up from germline, CDR1 is MNHEY and CDR2 is SMNVEV (reference sequence). V lost 2 bases to trimming and J lost 4 bases, with 11 bases between them. CDR3 residues: CASSLSRRLTEAFF. Here the CDR3 DNA reads TGTGCCAGCAGTTTAAGTCGACGACTCACTGAAGCTTTCTTT.